The 20 T cell receptor beta chains in this list originate from one sample, sequenced in a study of T cell responses to AZD1222 COVID-19 vaccine. Here immunoSEQ multiplex PCR was the method, and the copy in TCRdb shows in-frame clones only, minus some. Altogether some 79,000 clones are present, around 80% being singletons, with the ten largest covering around 50%. The sample here was peripheral blood, taken 28 days after the second AZD1222 dose. These receptors were taken from an adult who received the AZD1222 COVID-19 vaccine.

Of note for this clone: The same CDR3 is also encoded by other DNA sequences in this sample. V is TRBV19 and J is TRBJ1-1; D is undetermined. Trimming took off 1 base at V and 1 base at J, with 4 bases between the two ends. The CDR3 has 13 residues. The V gene's germline CDR1 is LNHDA and CDR2 SQIVND (reference sequence). DNA of the CDR3: TGTGCCAGTAGTATAGGGGGGAACACTGAAGCTTTCTTT. Its translation: CASSIGGNTEAFF.

The genes are TRBV6-5 and TRBJ1-6; D call uncertain. The length of the CDR3 is 15 residues. The V gene lost 5 bases and the J gene lost 9 bases, with 17 bases spanning the gap. Per germline, CDR1 MNHEY and CDR2 SVGAGI. For the CDR3, the DNA is TGTGCCAGCAGTCCCCTCGGAGGGCCGGGTTCACCCCTCCACTTT. This gives the protein CASSPLGGPGSPLHF.

There are a few counts of this clone. This chain connects TRBV3-1 (or the pseudogene TRBV3-2) to TRBJ1-2; possible D gene TRBD1, 6 bases. Germline-derived CDR1 and CDR2 are LGHDT and YNNKEL (reference sequence). The CDR3 length is 13 residues. The germline V and J ends were trimmed by 2 bases and 6 bases, with 10 bases remaining between them. The chain's CDR3 is CASSQRGDDGYTF. CDR3 nucleotides: TGTGCCAGCAGCCAAAGGGGGGATGATGGCTACACCTTC.

This rearrangement joins TRBV12-3 or TRBV12-4 to TRBJ1-1; perhaps TRBD1 as D (6 bases). Trimming cost V 6 bases and J 1 base, with 9 bases left between them. This CDR3 contains 13 residues. CDR3 region: CASSPTGNTEAFF. CDR3 nucleotide sequence: TGTGCCAGCAGCCCGACAGGGAACACTGAAGCTTTCTTT.

This clone was seen a few times. The V call is TRBV2, the J call TRBJ1-6; D ambiguous. Trimming removed 2 bases at V and 5 bases at J, with 16 bases between. Germline V gene lookup returns CDR1 SNHLY and CDR2 FYNNEI. The CDR3 is made up of 17 amino acids. CDR3 sequence reads: CASSESIGQSNNSPLHF. DNA of the CDR3: TGTGCCAGCAGTGAATCGATCGGCCAGTCCAATAATTCACCCCTCCACTTT.

The genes are TRBV27 and TRBJ1-4; D not certain. This CDR3 has 11 residues. Germline values: CDR1 MNHEY, CDR2 SMNVEV (reference sequence). V was clipped by 4 bases and J by 5 bases, with 2 bases between them. CDR3 region: CASSSNEKLFF. The CDR3 DNA sequence: TGTGCCAGCAGTTCGAATGAAAAACTGTTTTTT.

The V gene is TRBV9, the J gene TRBJ2-2; no firm D call. There are 12 residues in the CDR3. Germline assignment: CDR1 SGDLS and CDR2 YYNGEE. V gave up 0 bases and J gave up 6 bases, with 3 bases separating them. CDR3 region: CASSVVAGELFF. CDR3 coding DNA: TGTGCCAGCAGCGTAGTGGCCGGGGAGCTGTTTTTT. Together with reference TRBV9 and TRBJ2-2, the CDR3 gives the full variable domain: DSGVTQTPKHLITATGQRVTLRCSPRSGDLSVYWYQQSLDQGLQFLIQYYNGEERAKGNILERFSAQQFPDLHSELNLSSLELGDSALYFCASSVVAGELFFGEGSRLTVL.

The table lists this clone with a few counts. This chain connects TRBV7-2 to TRBJ2-7; D is unclear. CDR3 size: 16 residues. Germline assignment: CDR1 SGHTA and CDR2 FQGNSA. V was shortened by 2 bases and J by 0 bases, with 14 bases between the two germline ends. In nucleotides, the CDR3 is TGTGCCAGCAGCTTATCTAACCGGGTCAGCTCCTACGAGCAGTACTTC. Its protein product is CASSLSNRVSSYEQYF.

The chain has TRBV12-3 or TRBV12-4 and TRBJ1-2; no clear D gene. V was trimmed by 6 bases and J by 2 bases, leaving 10 bases between them. The CDR3 consists of 13 residues. CDR3 coding DNA: TGTGCCAGCAGCTTTACCTCCAACTATGGCTACACCTTC. Encoded protein: CASSFTSNYGYTF.

The rearrangement links TRBV7-9 to TRBJ2-6; D may correspond to TRBD1 or TRBD2 (6 bases each). Trimming stripped 2 bases from V and 3 bases from J, with 11 bases between. CDR1 SEHNR and CDR2 FQNEAQ come from the germline V gene (reference sequence). This CDR3 comprises 16 residues. CDR3 DNA: TGTGCCAGCAGCTTAAGGGGGACTGGTGGGGCCAACGTCCTGACTTTC. Translating it yields CASSLRGTGGANVLTF.

The V call is TRBV3-1 (or the pseudogene TRBV3-2), the J call TRBJ2-4, with a weak D call TRBD1 (6 bases). Germline CDR1 LGHDT, CDR2 YNNKEL (reference sequence). CDR3 length equals 15 residues. Trimming left V 0 bases short and J 5 bases short, with 11 bases between. The CDR3 sequence is CASSQDLGAQNIQYF. CDR3 bases: TGTGCCAGCAGCCAAGATTTGGGGGCTCAAAACATTCAGTACTTC.

The chain employs TRBV11-3 and TRBJ2-6; D is ambiguous. Germline V lookup: CDR1 SGHNT, CDR2 YENEEA. The CDR3 is 14 residues long. V was trimmed by 5 bases and J by 0 bases, leaving 5 bases between them. This CDR3 reads CASSQNSGANVLTF. The CDR3 DNA reads TGTGCCAGCAGCCAGAACTCTGGGGCCAACGTCCTGACTTTC.

The chain joins TRBV29-1 to TRBJ1-1, with 9 bases matching TRBD1. Trimming at V came to 7 bases and at J to 5 bases, leaving 11 bases not matched to a gene. Germline V gives CDR1 SQVTM, CDR2 ANQGSEA. The CDR3 has 14 amino acids. The DNA of the CDR3 is TGCAGCGGATGGGAGGGACAGGGAAGGACTGAAGCTTTCTTT. Translated, it gives CSGWEGQGRTEAFF.

This chain connects TRBV11-2 to TRBJ2-3; no clear D gene. V gave up 1 base and J gave up 6 bases, with 23 bases separating them. Germline lookup yields CDR1 SGHAT and CDR2 FQNNGV. The CDR3 loop spans 18 amino acids. The CDR3, as DNA: TGTGCCAGCAGCTTAGGGGCCCGATTCCTAGAGATCACTGATACGCAGTATTTT. It codes for CASSLGARFLEITDTQYF.

This clone has only one observation. The CDR3 sequence is CASAPAGPLNTEAFF. The CDR3 coding sequence is TGTGCCAGCGCTCCCGCAGGCCCCTTGAACACTGAAGCTTTCTTT. This chain joins TRBV13 and TRBJ1-1; no reliable D call. The CDR3 totals 15 residues. V lost 8 bases, J lost 0 bases, and 16 bases lay in between. The germline gives CDR1 PRHDT, CDR2 FYEKMQ (reference sequence).

V is TRBV6-5 and J is TRBJ1-1; TRBD1 matches at 8 bases. The CDR3 length is 16 residues. V dropped 4 bases and J dropped 0; count of bases not matched to a gene: 7. Germline values: CDR1 MNHEY, CDR2 SVGAGI. For the CDR3, the DNA is TGTGCCAGCAGTTCTCGACAGGGGCGGGTGAACACTGAAGCTTTCTTT. Translation gives CASSSRQGRVNTEAFF.

The rearrangement links TRBV7-9 to TRBJ2-5, with TRBD2 matching 9 bases. V dropped 3 bases and J dropped 5; count of bases not matched to a gene: 4. The germline V gene has CDR1 SEHNR and CDR2 FQNEAQ (reference sequence). The CDR3 has 14 amino acids. CDR3 DNA: TGTGCCAGCAGCTTTAGCGGGAGCGGGGAGACCCAGTACTTC. It encodes CASSFSGSGETQYF.

The chain carries TRBV28 and TRBJ2-6; D might be TRBD2 (5 bases). This CDR3 region has 15 residues. Germline V gene data show CDR1 as MDHEN and CDR2 as SYDVKM. The germline V and J ends were trimmed by 6 bases and 0 bases, with 9 bases remaining between them. Here the CDR3 DNA reads TGTGCCAGCAGAGGCGGGTTCTCTGGGGCCAACGTCCTGACTTTC. Amino acids: CASRGGFSGANVLTF.

J is TRBJ1-4 and V is TRBV3-1 (or the pseudogene TRBV3-2), with TRBD1 identical over 9 bases. This CDR3 is 14 amino acids long. CDR1 and CDR2 from the germline V gene are LGHDT and YNNKEL (reference sequence). The ends lost 4 bases at V and 8 bases at J; junction bases unmatched: 5. The CDR3 coding sequence is TGTGCCAGCAGCCCCCCGGGACAGGGAGAAAAACTGTTTTTT. Translating gives CASSPPGQGEKLFF.

Concerning this clone itself: At one of its ends the junction is not consistent with the germline gene, which may arise from a read error. The gene calls are TRBV7-3 and TRBJ1-1; 9 positions agree with TRBD1. Germline V CDR1 and CDR2: SGHTA, FQGTGA. The CDR3 is made up of 13 amino acids. The CDR3 nucleotides are TGTGCCAGCGGCTTGGGACAGGGCACTGAAGCTTTCTTT. Protein product: CASGLGQGTEAFF.